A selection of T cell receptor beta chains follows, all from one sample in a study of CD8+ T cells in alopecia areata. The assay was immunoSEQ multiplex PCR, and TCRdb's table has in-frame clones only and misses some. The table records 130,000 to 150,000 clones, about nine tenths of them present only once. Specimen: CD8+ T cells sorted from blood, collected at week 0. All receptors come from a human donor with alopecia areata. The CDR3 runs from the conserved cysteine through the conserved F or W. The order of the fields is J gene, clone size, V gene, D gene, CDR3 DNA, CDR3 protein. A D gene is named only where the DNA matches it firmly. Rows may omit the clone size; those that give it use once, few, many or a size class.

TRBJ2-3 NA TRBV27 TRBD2 TGTGCCAGCAGAGCGGGAGGGACAGATACGCAGTATTTT CASRAGGTDTQYF
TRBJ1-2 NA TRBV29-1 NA TGCAGCGTTCCCGGGGGCTTTGGCTATGGCTACACCTTC CSVPGGFGYGYTF
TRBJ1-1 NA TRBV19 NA TGTGCCAGTAGGACCCCGGGAGGCAGAGGAACTGAAGCTTTCTTT CASRTPGGRGTEAFF
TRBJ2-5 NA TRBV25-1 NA TGTGCCAGTTTAATTGCGGAGACCCAGTACTTC CASLIAETQYF
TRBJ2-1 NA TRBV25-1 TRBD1 TGTGCCAGCAGTGAATTACCGACAGGGGATCTCTACAATGAGCAGTTCTTC CASSELPTGDLYNEQFF
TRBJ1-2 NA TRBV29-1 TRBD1 TGCAGCGTTGAAGACAGGGGGCCCTCTGGCTACACCTTC CSVEDRGPSGYTF
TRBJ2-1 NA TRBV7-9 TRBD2 TGTGCCAGCAGCTCCGGCGGCGGGAGCTCCTACAATGAGCAGTTCTTC CASSSGGGSSYNEQFF
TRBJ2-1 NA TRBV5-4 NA TGTGCCACCGCTCCGCATTGGGGTTGCGATGGGCAGTTCTTC CATAPHWGCDGQFF
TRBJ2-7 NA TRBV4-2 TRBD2 TGTGCCAGCAGCCAAGGGGGACTAGCGGGAGACGAGCAGTACTTC CASSQGGLAGDEQYF
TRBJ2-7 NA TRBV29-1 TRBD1 TGCAGCGACCGGGACAGAGAGTACGAGCAGTACTTC CSDRDREYEQYF
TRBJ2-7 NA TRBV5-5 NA TGTGCCAGCAGCTTATTGTGGTCAGACCTCTCCTACGAGCAGTACTTC CASSLLWSDLSYEQYF
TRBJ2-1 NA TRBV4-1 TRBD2 TGCGCCAGCAGCCAAGATCCCACCGGACTAGTTTCCTACAATGAGCAGTTCTTC CASSQDPTGLVSYNEQFF
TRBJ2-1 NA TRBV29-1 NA TGCAGCGTTGAAGTGCCTAGTAATGTATGGAATGAGCAGTTCTTC CSVEVPSNVWNEQFF
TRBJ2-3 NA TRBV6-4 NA TGTGCCAGCGCAGAGATTAGGACAACGAGCACAGATACGCAGTATTTT CASAEIRTTSTDTQYF
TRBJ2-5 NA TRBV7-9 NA TGTGCCAGCAGCTTACCTGACAGGATCCAAGAGACCCAGTACTTC CASSLPDRIQETQYF
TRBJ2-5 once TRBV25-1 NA TGTGCCAGCAGTGAATTCCGCAGCCAAGAGACCCAGTACTTC CASSEFRSQETQYF
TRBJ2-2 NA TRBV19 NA TGTGCCAGTAGCCCCGGGACCGGGGAGCTGTTTTTT CASSPGTGELFF
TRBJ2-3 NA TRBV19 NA TGTGCCAGTAGTATACTAGCGCGCCCAAGCACAGATACGCAGTATTTT CASSILARPSTDTQYF
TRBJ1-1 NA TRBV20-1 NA TGCAGTGCCCCGGAGATGGGACGAGCTTTCTTT CSAPEMGRAFF
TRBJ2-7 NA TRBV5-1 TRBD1 TGCGCCAGCAGCTTGGCGGGACAGGGCTTCCTGGAGCAGTACTTC CASSLAGQGFLEQYF
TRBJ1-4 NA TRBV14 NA TGTGCCAGCAGCCCATTTCAGGGTTCTTCGGGTGAAAAACTGTTTTTT CASSPFQGSSGEKLFF
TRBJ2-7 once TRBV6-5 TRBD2 TGTGCCAGCAGAGCCCCCCGGGGGGTTAGATACGAGCAGTACTTC CASRAPRGVRYEQYF
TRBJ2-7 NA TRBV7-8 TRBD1 TGTGCCAGCAGCATGACAGGGACCTACGAGCAGTACTTC CASSMTGTYEQYF
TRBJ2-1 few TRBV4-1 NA TGCGCCAGCAGCCAAGCTAGCGATTACAATGAGCAGTTCTTC CASSQASDYNEQFF
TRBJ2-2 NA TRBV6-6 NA TGTGCCAGCAGTTACGTACAGGTTGACACCGGGGAGCTGTTTTTT CASSYVQVDTGELFF
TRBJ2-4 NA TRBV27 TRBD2 TGTGCCAGCAGTTTGAACGGGGGGGACATTCAGTACTTC CASSLNGGDIQYF
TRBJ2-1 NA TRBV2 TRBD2 TGTGCCAGCAGGGAGACGACTAGCGGGGCCGGTGAGCAGTTCTTC CASRETTSGAGEQFF
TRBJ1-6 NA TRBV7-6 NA TGTGCCAGCAGTACGTCATATAATTCACCCCTCCACTTT CASSTSYNSPLHF
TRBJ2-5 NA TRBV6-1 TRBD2 TGTGCCAGCAGTGAATATGGGGGGGACCAGTACTTC CASSEYGGDQYF
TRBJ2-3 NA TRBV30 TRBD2 TGTGCCTGGCGTGGATTAGCGGGAGCGGCAGATACGCAGTATTTT CAWRGLAGAADTQYF
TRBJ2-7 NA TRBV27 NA TGTGCCAGCAGTTTAGAGTTTTTCGGCCCGTGGTACGAGCAGTACTTC CASSLEFFGPWYEQYF
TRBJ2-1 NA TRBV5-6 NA TGTGCCAGCAGCGGCGGGACCAGGGAAACCTACAATGAGCAGTTCTTC CASSGGTRETYNEQFF
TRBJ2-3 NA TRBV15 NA TGTGCCACCAGCAGATCATCCCCCGATACGCAGTATTTT CATSRSSPDTQYF
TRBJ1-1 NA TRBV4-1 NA TGCGCCAGCACCACACAGGGCTCCCCTGAAGCTTTCTTT CASTTQGSPEAFF
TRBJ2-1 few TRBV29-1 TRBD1 TGCAGCGTTGAAGATCAGGGGGACAGGGGGCACAATGAGCAGTTCTTC CSVEDQGDRGHNEQFF
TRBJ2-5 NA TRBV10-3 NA TGTGCCATCGGGGGATCTACCCAAGAGACCCAGTACTTC CAIGGSTQETQYF
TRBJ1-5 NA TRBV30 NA TGTGCCTGGAGTGTGGGGGGGGGTAGCAATCAGCCCCAGCATTTT CAWSVGGGSNQPQHF
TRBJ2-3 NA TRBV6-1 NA TGTGCCAGCAGTGAACTGGGGGTCACAGATACGCAGTATTTT CASSELGVTDTQYF
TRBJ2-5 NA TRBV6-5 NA TGTGCCATTTCGTTAGGACTCGGCGAGACCCAGTACTTC CAISLGLGETQYF
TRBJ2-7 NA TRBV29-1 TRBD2 TGCAGCGTTGAAGTGGGTAGCGGGACGGGTCCTAACTACGAGCAGTACTTC CSVEVGSGTGPNYEQYF
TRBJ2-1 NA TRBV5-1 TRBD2 TGCGCCAGCAGCTCTGGGACTAGCGGGGGCGATGAGCAGTTCTTC CASSSGTSGGDEQFF
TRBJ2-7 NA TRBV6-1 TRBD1 TGTGCCAGCAGAGACAGGGTGAAACGCGAGCAGTACTTC CASRDRVKREQYF
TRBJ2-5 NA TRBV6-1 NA TGTGCCAGCAGTGCGTTACGGGACTCGAGTTTTCAAGAGACCCAGTACTTC CASSALRDSSFQETQYF
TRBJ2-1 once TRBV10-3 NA TGTGCCATCAGTGGTGAGGGCAATGAGCAGTTCTTC CAISGEGNEQFF
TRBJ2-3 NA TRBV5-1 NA TGCGCCAGCAGCTTGGGGGACGAGGGCCATACGCAGTATTTT CASSLGDEGHTQYF
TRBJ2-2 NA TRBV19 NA TGTGCCAGTAGTCCCGACACCGGGGAGCTGTTTTTT CASSPDTGELFF
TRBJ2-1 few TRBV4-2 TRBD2 TGTGCCAGCAGCCAACTTAATAGCGGGGGGGCCCATGAGCAGTTCTTC CASSQLNSGGAHEQFF
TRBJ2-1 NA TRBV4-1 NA TGCGCCAGCAGCCCCCCAGACCTCTGGAATGAGCAGTTCTTC CASSPPDLWNEQFF